This TCR beta chain was recovered during a study of cytomegalovirus exposure and HLA in healthy donors. Study results and limitations: In a later analysis, the majority of CMV-associated beta chains seemingly showed HLA restriction. Later on, an analysis tied 15,000 or so TCR beta sequences to HLA alleles at 0.05 false discovery rate.

Germline loops: CDR1 SGHRS, CDR2 YFSETQ. The CDR3 has 12 residues. Trimming pared 0 bases from V and 6 bases from J, leaving 6 bases between. With 60 Vbeta and 13 Jbeta primers, the PCR was carried out. TCRdb keeps only in-frame clones here, not all; method: immunoSEQ multiplex PCR. Of about 93,000 clones in the sample, roughly 67% were seen once. This clone was found a few times. The target antigen is unknown. The clonotype was recovered from a boy younger than 18 in good health and CMV-seropositive. The source material was PBMCs. The chain employs TRBV5-1 and TRBJ1-2, with a possible D match to TRBD1 (5 bases). As DNA, the CDR3 is TGCGCCAGCAGCTTGGCGGGGGATGGCTACACCTTC. Translated: CASSLAGDGYTF.